This T cell receptor beta chain was retrieved from a study of cytomegalovirus exposure and HLA in healthy donors. Study results and limitations: Accounts indicate the classifier identified cytomegalovirus status with strong specificity and sensitivity. A likely sequencing artifact accounted for one observed cluster of highly shared sequence variants.

As for the donors, each was a healthy bone marrow donor. With regard to this clone: The antigen is not known.

The primer mix had 60 Vbeta and 13 Jbeta primers. Repertoires were generated with immunoSEQ multiplex PCR, while TCRdb's copy carries only in-frame clones and drops some. The repertoire holds more than 110,000 clones, with 60% to 85% as singletons. V lost 7 bases to trimming and J lost 0 bases; unmatched junction nucleotides: 4. Germline V gene sequence: CDR1 KGHSH, CDR2 LQKENI. CDR3 length: 14 amino acids. Sequenced sample: PBMCs. The genes are TRBV18 and TRBJ2-7; TRBD1 agrees at 9 bases. This TCR came from a man between 18 and 35 years old in good health and CMV-seronegative. The CDR3 protein is CASLPTGGSYEQYF. CDR3 bases: TGTGCCAGCTTACCGACAGGGGGCTCCTACGAGCAGTACTTC.